The present T cell receptor beta chain was sequenced within a study of blood T cells in healthy people across ages. Regarding the study as a whole: The diversity estimates, figures obtained from one million T cells, were considered underestimates. Conclusively comparing naive with antigen-experienced cells was impossible with unsorted PBMCs.

On this clonotype itself: Its antigen remains unidentified.

CDR1 is ENHRY and CDR2 is SYGVKD in the germline V gene. The CDR3 is made up of 14 amino acids. Each sample yielded at least 6 million isolated PBMCs. Sample-barcoded 5' priming and a J-beta primer mix drove a second PCR of roughly 6 to 12 cycles. MiXCR, applied by TCRdb to the 5' RACE reads, yields one record per CDR3 protein. The table has hundreds of thousands of distinct CDR3 sequences, under 25% seen once. The material sequenced was blood. The source of this sequence is a man in his 70s in good health. The V call is TRBV10-3, the J call TRBJ2-5; no definite D call. With the DNA end fitting TRBJ2-1 better, the J assignment may be wrong. CDR3 region: CAISEGPDGNEQFF. The CDR3 bases are TGTGCCATCAGTGAGGGCCCCGACGGCAATGAGCAGTTCTTC.